Following are 29 T cell receptor beta chains from one sample sequenced in a study of T-cell reconstitution after alpha-beta-depleted transplantation in children. Unique molecular identifiers were incorporated into the prepared TCRbeta library. TCRdb ran MiXCR on the PCR reads and lists one entry per CDR3 protein. The sample yields around 600,000 distinct CDR3 sequences, 15% to 20% seen once. Sequenced here: PBMCs from the stem cell graft donor, sampled from the stem cell graft. These receptors all stem from a human donor who donated a stem cell graft to a child with acute myeloid leukemia.

This clonotype came up many times. The chain couples TRBV6-5 to TRBJ2-5; maybe TRBD1 (5 bases). The CDR3 consists of 11 residues. CDR1 and CDR2 (germline): MNHEY, SVGAGI. The V gene lost 5 bases and the J gene lost 6 bases, with 7 bases spanning the gap. CDR3 nucleotides: TGTGCCAGCAGTCCAGGGAAGACCCAGTACTTC. Translating it yields CASSPGKTQYF.

In its sample, this clonotype was seen a few times. One end of the junction fails to match germline, which may point to a read error. This sequence joins TRBV5-1 and TRBJ2-5; D is undetermined. In germline, CDR1 is SGHRS, CDR2 YFSETQ. The CDR3 loop spans 12 amino acids. CDR3: CASSGHQETQYF. The DNA for the CDR3 is TGCGCCAGCAGTGGCCACCAGGAGACCCAGTACTTC.

The rearrangement uses TRBV7-2 and TRBJ1-3; possible D gene TRBD1, 5 bases. This CDR3 comprises 14 residues. Deletions cut 7 bases from V and 4 bases from J, with 14 bases between. Germline-derived CDR1 and CDR2 are SGHTA and FQGNSA. The CDR3 nucleotides read TGTGCCAGCAAACCAGGGTCATGGGGAAACACCATATATTTT. As protein: CASKPGSWGNTIYF. Variable domain in full (rest from reference TRBV7-2 and TRBJ1-3): GAGVSQSPSNKVTEKGKDVELRCDPISGHTALYWYRQSLGQGLEFLIYFQGNSAPDKSGLPSDRFSAERTGGSVSTLTIQRTQQEDSAVYLCASKPGSWGNTIYFGEGSWLTVV.

This clonotype has a handful of counts. The chain links TRBV6-1 to TRBJ2-7, with D perhaps matching TRBD2 (5 bases). The germline V gene encodes CDR1 MNHNS and CDR2 SASEGT. This CDR3 contains 13 residues. V lost 6 bases to trimming and J lost 7 bases, with 16 bases between them. In DNA, the CDR3 is TGTGCCAGCAGGATAGCGACCCTAGGAGAGCAGTACTTC. It encodes CASRIATLGEQYF.

This clonotype was recorded many times. The J gene is TRBJ2-6, the V gene TRBV12-3 or TRBV12-4; D may be TRBD1 (5 bases). The CDR3 sequence is 15 residues long. Deletions cut 7 bases from V and 0 bases from J, with 10 bases between. DNA for the CDR3: TGTGCCAGCACCCGACAGAACTCTGGGGCCAACGTCCTGACTTTC. Its protein product is CASTRQNSGANVLTF.

In this sample, this clonotype turned up many times. V gene TRBV29-1 combines with J gene TRBJ1-1; tentatively, D is TRBD1 (6 bases). The CDR3 is 10 amino acids. V gave up 8 bases and J gave up 11 bases, with 15 bases separating them. The V gene's germline CDR1 is SQVTM and CDR2 ANQGSEA. The CDR3 sequence is CSSGWGPAFF. CDR3 coding DNA: TGCAGCAGTGGGTGGGGGCCCGCTTTCTTT.

This clonotype has a count of ten or more. The J gene is TRBJ2-5, the V gene TRBV20-1; 7 positions agree with TRBD2. The CDR3 is made up of 12 amino acids. CDR1 and CDR2 from the germline V gene are DFQATT and SNEGSKA (reference sequence). Trimming cost V 6 bases and J 5 bases; bases outside gene matches: 6. CDR3 sequence (DNA): TGCAGTGCCCAGGGTAGCGGGGAGACCCAGTACTTC. It specifies CSAQGSGETQYF.

There are a few counts of this clonotype. This chain connects TRBV5-1 to TRBJ2-7; 8 bases are a match to TRBD1. There are 15 residues in the CDR3. J lost 3 bases, V lost 8 bases, and 13 bases had no gene match. Germline V gene sequence: CDR1 SGHRS, CDR2 YFSETQ. CDR3 amino acids: CARPRGQSSLYEQYV. CDR3 nucleotide sequence: TGCGCCAGACCCAGGGGGCAGAGTTCCCTCTACGAGCAGTACGTC.

There are many counts of this clonotype. The chain has TRBV20-1 and TRBJ1-1; 8 nucleotides match TRBD1. CDR1 is DFQATT, CDR2 SNEGSKA, per germline (reference sequence). The CDR3 contains 14 residues. The J segment lost 5 bases and the V segment lost 4 bases, leaving 9 bases of the junction unmatched. In nucleotides, the CDR3 is TGCAGTGCTACCCCAGGGGGCGGGGGGACTGAAGCTTTCTTT. It encodes CSATPGGGGTEAFF.

This clonotype was recorded at least ten times. The gene calls are TRBV20-1 and TRBJ2-5; 9 nucleotides match TRBD1. This CDR3 contains 12 residues. In germline, CDR1 is DFQATT, CDR2 SNEGSKA (reference sequence). V gave up 4 bases and J gave up 9 bases; unmatched junction bases: 6. Here the CDR3 reads CSAKGDREAQYF. In DNA, the CDR3 is TGCAGTGCTAAAGGGGACAGGGAGGCCCAGTACTTC.

This clonotype was seen many times. The chain links TRBV4-3 to TRBJ2-7; TRBD1 or TRBD2 may be the D gene (7 bases each). The CDR3 is 17 amino acids. V lost 0 bases and J lost 2, with 17 bases in between. Germline V gene data show CDR1 as LGHNA and CDR2 as YSLEER. In nucleotides, the CDR3 is TGCGCCAGCAGCCAAGAATATTCAGGGGGGGCGACCTACGAGCAGTACTTC. This codes for CASSQEYSGGATYEQYF.

The chain employs TRBV28 and TRBJ2-2, with 7 positions matching TRBD2. This CDR3 is built from 17 residues. Losses at the gene ends were 4 bases for V and 5 bases for J; bases not matched to a gene: 13. The germline V gene encodes CDR1 MDHEN and CDR2 SYDVKM. Here the CDR3 reads CASSSLKRGRGTGELFF. For the CDR3, the DNA is TGTGCCAGCAGTTCCCTCAAGCGGGGAAGGGGTACCGGGGAGCTGTTTTTT. The full variable domain, completed using reference TRBV28 and TRBJ2-2, is DVKVTQSSRYLVKRTGEKVFLECVQDMDHENMFWYRQDPGLGLRLIYFSYDVKMKEKGDIPEGYSVSREKKERFSLILESASTNQTSMYLCASSSLKRGRGTGELFFGEGSRLTVL.

This clonotype was observed at least ten times. The junction departs from germline at one end; a sequencing error may be responsible. The chain employs TRBV7-6 and TRBJ2-1; TRBD2 matches 10 bases. There are 14 residues in the CDR3. Germline values: CDR1 SGHVS, CDR2 FNYEAQ. The CDR3 nucleotides read TGTGCCAGCAGCATAGCGGGGGGCCACAATGAGCAGTTCTTC. Protein: CASSIAGGHNEQFF.

This clonotype occurred a few times. The chain employs TRBV19 and TRBJ1-5; 8 bases match TRBD1. Germline CDR1 reads LNHDA; CDR2 reads SQIVND (reference sequence). CDR3 length: 14 residues. The V gene end was trimmed by 10 bases and the J gene end by 4 bases; junction bases not matched to a gene: 9. The CDR3 reads CATKDRVVNQPQHF. Written as DNA, the CDR3 is TGTGCCACCAAGGACAGGGTTGTTAATCAGCCCCAGCATTTT.

This clonotype was picked up many times. The chain is built from TRBV10-3 and TRBJ2-5; TRBD1 matches at 10 bases. The CDR3 has 15 residues. The germline V gene has CDR1 ENHRY and CDR2 SYGVKD. V lost 4 bases, J lost 4 bases, and 6 bases stayed unmatched. This CDR3 is CAISAGTGDRETQYF. CDR3 sequence (DNA): TGTGCCATCAGTGCCGGGACAGGGGATAGAGAGACCCAGTACTTC.

This clonotype was seen many times. The chain uses TRBV5-6 and TRBJ2-1; TRBD1 or TRBD2 may be the D gene (5 bases each). V gave up 2 bases and J gave up 3 bases, with 15 bases separating them. Germline V gives CDR1 SGHDT, CDR2 YYEEEE. This CDR3 region has 16 residues. In DNA form, the CDR3 reads TGTGCCAGCAGCTTTCAAGGGGACCTTCGCTACAATGAGCAGTTCTTC. Its protein product is CASSFQGDLRYNEQFF. The full variable domain, with the rest looked up from reference TRBV5-6 and TRBJ2-1, is DAGVTQSPTHLIKTRGQQVTLRCSPKSGHDTVSWYQQALGQGPQFIFQYYEEEERQRGNFPDRFSGHQFPNYSSELNVNALLLGDSALYLCASSFQGDLRYNEQFFGPGTRLTVL.

Only a few counts were recorded for this clonotype. V and J are TRBV30 and TRBJ2-1; tentatively, D is TRBD2 (6 bases). Deletions cut 5 bases from V and 0 bases from J, with 8 bases between. The germline CDR1 and CDR2 sequences are GTSNPN and SVGIG (reference sequence). This CDR3 has 13 residues. For the CDR3, the DNA is TGTGCCTGGGCGGGGAGCTCCTACAATGAGCAGTTCTTC. This sequence encodes CAWAGSSYNEQFF. The entire variable domain, with the rest obtained from reference TRBV30 and TRBJ2-1, is as follows: SQTIHQWPATLVQPVGSPLSLECTVEGTSNPNLYWYRQAAGRGLQLLFYSVGIGQISSEVPQNLSASRPQDRQFILSSKKLLLSDSGFYLCAWAGSSYNEQFFGPGTRLTVL.

CDR3 sequence: CASSLEGLAGGLDEQFF. The CDR3, as DNA: TGTGCCAGCAGTTTGGAGGGACTAGCGGGGGGGTTGGATGAGCAGTTCTTC. The chain is built from TRBV27 and TRBJ2-1; 16 nucleotides align to TRBD2. The germline CDR1 and CDR2 sequences are MNHEY and SMNVEV (reference sequence). This CDR3 is built from 17 residues. The V and J ends lost 3 bases and 8 bases, in that order; junction bases with no gene match: 7.

This clonotype appeared many times. The chain combines TRBV19 with TRBJ1-5; the D is unclear. Germline CDR1 reads LNHDA; CDR2 reads SQIVND (reference sequence). V shed 6 bases and J shed 3 bases, with 15 bases lying between them. The CDR3 is 15 residues long. The CDR3 DNA sequence: TGTGCCAGTAGGACCAAACGGACCAACAATCAGCCCCAGCATTTT. Amino acids: CASRTKRTNNQPQHF.

This clonotype was counted a few times. The gene calls are TRBV28 and TRBJ2-3; D may be TRBD1 (6 bases). Trimming cost V 6 bases and J 4 bases, with 17 bases left between them. Germline loops: CDR1 MDHEN, CDR2 SYDVKM. The CDR3 contains 15 residues. CDR3 loop: CASSLTGTRADTQYF. DNA for the CDR3: TGTGCCAGCAGCCTTACAGGGACGAGGGCAGATACGCAGTATTTT.

This chain links TRBV5-1 with TRBJ2-3; 9 bases are shared with TRBD2. In germline, CDR1 is SGHRS, CDR2 YFSETQ. After removal of 0 bases from V and 6 bases from J, the junction contained 11 bases not matched to a gene. The CDR3 runs to 17 residues. The CDR3 is CASSLAGSSGGKDTQYF. The CDR3 DNA is TGCGCCAGCAGCTTGGCCGGCAGTAGCGGGGGAAAGGATACGCAGTATTTT.

The chain has TRBV6-5 and TRBJ1-1; tentatively, D is TRBD1 (5 bases). Per germline, CDR1 MNHEY and CDR2 SVGAGI. Between the trimmed V and J ends, which lost 0 bases and 1 base, there was a span of 12 bases. The CDR3 runs to 16 residues. The CDR3 loop reads CASSYSAGGTNTEAFF. For the CDR3, the DNA is TGTGCCAGCAGTTACTCGGCGGGAGGGACGAACACTGAAGCTTTCTTT.

In its sample, this clonotype was seen many times. V is TRBV4-3 and J is TRBJ2-7; D gene ambiguous. This CDR3 comprises 14 residues. Germline values: CDR1 LGHNA, CDR2 YSLEER. Trimming cost V 0 bases and J 0 bases, with 6 bases left between them. The CDR3 bases are TGCGCCAGCAGCCAAGAGCGGTACTCCTACGAGCAGTACTTC. Translation gives CASSQERYSYEQYF.

The gene calls are TRBV7-9 and TRBJ2-5, with D tentatively TRBD1 or TRBD2 (5 bases each). This CDR3 spans 13 amino acids. V was clipped by 8 bases and J by 4 bases, with 14 bases between them. Germline loops: CDR1 SEHNR, CDR2 FQNEAQ (reference sequence). The CDR3 here is CASHPQEAETQYF. The CDR3 DNA reads TGTGCCAGCCACCCACAGGAGGCAGAGACCCAGTACTTC.

In regard to this clonotype: A clone one base away is much larger, so this may be a read error. The chain employs TRBV20-1 and TRBJ1-1; the D is unclear. V was trimmed by 2 bases and J by 6 bases, leaving 10 bases between them. The CDR3 is made up of 12 amino acids. Germline CDR1 reads DFQATT; CDR2 reads SNEGSKA (reference sequence). The CDR3, as DNA: TGCAGTGCTAGATGGGCGGCGTCTGAAGCTTTCTTT. The encoded protein is CSARWAASEAFF.

This sequence joins TRBV4-1 and TRBJ2-7; D is uncertain. This CDR3 comprises 13 residues. Trimming cost V 2 bases and J 1 base, with 6 bases left between them. Germline V CDR1 and CDR2: MGHRA, YSYEKL. In DNA form, the CDR3 reads TGCGCCAGCAGCCAATGGGAATCCTACGAGCAGTACTTC. Amino acids: CASSQWESYEQYF.

This chain joins TRBV4-1 and TRBJ2-2, with a weak D call TRBD1 (6 bases). V lost 4 bases and J lost 5, with 11 bases in between. CDR1 MGHRA and CDR2 YSYEKL come from the germline V gene. CDR3 length: 14 amino acids. The CDR3 here is CASSLLQGTGELFF. CDR3 sequence (DNA): TGCGCCAGCAGCCTCCTACAGGGAACCGGGGAGCTGTTTTTT.

This clonotype was counted between two and nine times. The chain uses TRBV21-1 and TRBJ2-7; the table's TRBD1 call for D was not verified on the DNA. TRBV21-1 is listed as a pseudogene. This CDR3 is built from 16 residues. The CDR3 loop reads CASSQPRAGAAYEQYV. DNA for the CDR3: TGTGCCAGCAGCCAACCTCGAGCGGGGGCAGCCTACGAGCAGTACGTC.

This clonotype was detected many times. One junction end does not reproduce the germline sequence, and a read error may be involved. The rearrangement uses TRBV6-6 and TRBJ2-3; no definite D call. The CDR3 loop spans 13 amino acids. CDR1 is MNHNY, CDR2 SVGAGI, per germline (reference sequence). As DNA, the CDR3 is TGTGTCAGCGCACGGACGGCGACAGATACGCAGTATTTT. It codes for CVSARTATDTQYF.